This T cell receptor (beta chain) was profiled in a study of response to subunit inactivated influenza vaccine. About this clonotype itself: Its antigen is unknown.

The V segment lost 6 bases and the J segment 2 bases; nucleotides outside the gene matches: 11. The CDR3 extends over 16 amino acids. CDR1 and CDR2 (germline): MNHNS, SASEGT. Study outcomes and limitations: Authors suggested that a seasonal influenza vaccination recruits few new T cells each time.

TCRdb re-analysed the RT-PCR reads in MiXCR, keeping a single row per CDR3 protein. The sample has around 580,000 distinct CDR3 sequences; about 15% are singletons. This specimen was PBMCs from blood, taken roughly 12 days after vaccination. The gene calls are TRBV6-1 and TRBJ2-3; TRBD2 matches at 7 bases. This clonotype was sampled from a middle-aged man who received an inactivated influenza vaccine. The CDR3 DNA follows: TGTGCCAGCAGGTGGAGAGCGGGACTTTCCACAGATACGCAGTATTTT. Its translation: CASRWRAGLSTDTQYF.